One and the same sample provided the 2 T cell receptor beta chains below, sequenced in a study of cytomegalovirus exposure and HLA in healthy donors. PCR was performed using 60 Vbeta and 13 Jbeta primers. Data came from immunoSEQ multiplex PCR; TCRdb stores just in-frame clones and leaves some out. The repertoire holds under 95,000 clones, with about 80% as singletons. Material for sequencing was PBMCs. The receptors originated from a man in his thirties or forties in good health and CMV-seropositive.

This clone was seen only once. In nucleotides, the CDR3 is TGTGCCAGCAGCTTCGGCCAGGGAAGAGATTTCTTT. It codes for CASSFGQGRDFF. The chain uses TRBV7-9 and TRBJ1-1, with D possibly being TRBD1 (5 bases). Trimming stripped 3 bases from V and 13 bases from J, with 15 bases between. The CDR3 runs 12 residues. CDR1 and CDR2 (germline): SEHNR, FQNEAQ (reference sequence).

The chain combines TRBV19 with TRBJ2-3, with 7 bases fitting TRBD2. Germline CDR1 and CDR2: LNHDA and SQIVND (reference sequence). V shed 3 bases and J 4 bases; nucleotides not matched to a gene: 4. The CDR3 runs to 14 residues. The CDR3 DNA follows: TGTGCCAGTAGTATTTCACGGGGGGCAGATACGCAGTATTTT. Translation gives CASSISRGADTQYF.